This T cell receptor (beta chain) was found in a study of blood T cell repertoires in COVID-19. As for the study in general: Nucleic acid was either cDNA or gDNA, and it came from T cells, B-cell-depleted T cells, or PBMCs.

Germline V CDR1 and CDR2: MNHEY, SVGAGI. This CDR3 is built from 11 residues. Deletions cut 2 bases from V and 5 bases from J, with 3 bases between. The repertoire was sequenced with immunoSEQ multiplex PCR; TCRdb's copy has only in-frame clones and lacks some. The sample lists some 300,000 clones, 90% occurring once. The study recruited people aged about 18 to 95 years across more than 20 US areas. Cohort allocation depended upon clinical history that participants reported. Up to 2 weeks before entering the study, exposed participants had met a COVID-19 case. This sequence originates from a woman aged 25 to 39 who had been exposed to COVID-19. The sequenced material came from PBMCs or T cells enriched from blood (not recorded which). V and J are TRBV6-5 and TRBJ2-5, with D uncertain. The CDR3 DNA reads TGTGCCAGCAGTTACGAGGAGACCCAGTACTTC. This encodes CASSYEETQYF.